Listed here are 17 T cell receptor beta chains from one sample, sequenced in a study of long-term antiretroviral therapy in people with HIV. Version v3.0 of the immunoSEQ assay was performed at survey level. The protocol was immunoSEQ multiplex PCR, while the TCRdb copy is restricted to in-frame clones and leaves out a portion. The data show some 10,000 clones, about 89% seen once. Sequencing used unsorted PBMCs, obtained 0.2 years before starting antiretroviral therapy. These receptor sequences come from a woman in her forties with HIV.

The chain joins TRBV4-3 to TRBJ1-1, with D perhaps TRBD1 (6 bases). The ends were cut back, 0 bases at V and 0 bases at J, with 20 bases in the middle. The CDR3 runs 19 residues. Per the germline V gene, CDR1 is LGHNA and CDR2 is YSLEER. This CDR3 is CASSQDFLLYRALNTEAFF. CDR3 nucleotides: TGCGCCAGCAGCCAAGATTTTCTCCTATACAGGGCCTTGAACACTGAAGCTTTCTTT.

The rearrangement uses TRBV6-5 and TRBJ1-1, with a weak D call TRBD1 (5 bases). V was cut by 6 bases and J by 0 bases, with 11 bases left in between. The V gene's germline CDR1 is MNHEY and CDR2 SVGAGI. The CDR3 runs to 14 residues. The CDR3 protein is CASRQTVMNTEAFF. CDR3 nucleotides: TGTGCCAGCAGACAGACAGTGATGAACACTGAAGCTTTCTTT.

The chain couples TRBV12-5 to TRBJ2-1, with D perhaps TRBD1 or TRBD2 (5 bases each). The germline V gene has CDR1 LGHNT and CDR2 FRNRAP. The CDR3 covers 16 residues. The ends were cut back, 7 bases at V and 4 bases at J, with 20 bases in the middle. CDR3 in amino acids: CASASWVGAEYNEQFF. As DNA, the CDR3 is TGTGCTAGTGCCTCTTGGGTCGGGGCCGAATACAATGAGCAGTTCTTC.

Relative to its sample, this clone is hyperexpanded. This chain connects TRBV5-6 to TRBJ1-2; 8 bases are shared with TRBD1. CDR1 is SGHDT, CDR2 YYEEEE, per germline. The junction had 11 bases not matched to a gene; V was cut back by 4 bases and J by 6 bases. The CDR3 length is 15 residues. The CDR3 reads CASSPQYRGRDGYTF. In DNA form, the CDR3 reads TGTGCCAGCAGCCCACAATACAGGGGGAGGGATGGCTACACCTTC.

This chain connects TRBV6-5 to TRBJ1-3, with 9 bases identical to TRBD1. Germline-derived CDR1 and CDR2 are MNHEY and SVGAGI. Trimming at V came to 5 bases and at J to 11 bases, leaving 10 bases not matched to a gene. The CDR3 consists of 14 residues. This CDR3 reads CASSPDRGNHAIYF. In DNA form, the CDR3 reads TGTGCCAGCAGTCCGGACAGGGGCAATCACGCCATATATTTT.

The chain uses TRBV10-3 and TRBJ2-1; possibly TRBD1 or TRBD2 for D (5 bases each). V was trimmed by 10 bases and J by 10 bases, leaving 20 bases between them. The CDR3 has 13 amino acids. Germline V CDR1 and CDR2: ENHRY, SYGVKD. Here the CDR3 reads CATKRDGKTEQFF. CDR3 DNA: TGTGCCACCAAACGGGACGGCAAAACCGAGCAGTTCTTC.

CDR3 bases: TGCGCCAGCACCCTAAACAGGGGCGGCAATCAGCCCCAGCATTTT. Translated: CASTLNRGGNQPQHF. The chain carries TRBV10-1 and TRBJ1-5; 7 bases match TRBD1. The CDR3 consists of 15 residues. With 7 bases clipped from V and 2 bases from J, the junction kept 8 bases outside the gene matches. Germline V gene data show CDR1 as WNHNN and CDR2 as SYGVQD (reference sequence).

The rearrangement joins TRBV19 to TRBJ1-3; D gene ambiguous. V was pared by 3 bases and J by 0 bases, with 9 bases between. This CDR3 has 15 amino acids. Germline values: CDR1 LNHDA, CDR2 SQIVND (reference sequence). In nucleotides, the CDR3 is TGTGCCAGTAGTATGTACGGCGACTCTGGAAACACCATATATTTT. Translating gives CASSMYGDSGNTIYF.

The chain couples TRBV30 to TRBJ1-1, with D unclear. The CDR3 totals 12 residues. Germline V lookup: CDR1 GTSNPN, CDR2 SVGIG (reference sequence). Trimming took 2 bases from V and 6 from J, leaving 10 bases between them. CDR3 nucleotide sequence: TGTGCCTGGAGTCCTCTGGTGGCTGAAGCTTTCTTT. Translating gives CAWSPLVAEAFF.

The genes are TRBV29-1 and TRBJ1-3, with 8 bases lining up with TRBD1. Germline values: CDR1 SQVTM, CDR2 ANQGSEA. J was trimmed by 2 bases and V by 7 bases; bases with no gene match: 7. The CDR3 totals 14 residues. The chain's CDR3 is CSATPQGAGNTIYF. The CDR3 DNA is TGCAGCGCGACTCCACAGGGGGCTGGAAACACCATATATTTT.

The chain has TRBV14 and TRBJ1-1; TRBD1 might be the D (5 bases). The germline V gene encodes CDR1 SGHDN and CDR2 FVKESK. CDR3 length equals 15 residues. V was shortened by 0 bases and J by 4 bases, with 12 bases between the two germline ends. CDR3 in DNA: TGTGCCAGCAGCCAAGAGTGGGGGGGAGGCACTGAAGCTTTCTTT. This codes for CASSQEWGGGTEAFF.

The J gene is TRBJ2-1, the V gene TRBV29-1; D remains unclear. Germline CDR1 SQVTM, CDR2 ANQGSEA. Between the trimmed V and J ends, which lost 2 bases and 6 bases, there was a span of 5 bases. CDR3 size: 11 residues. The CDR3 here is CSVELFNEQFF. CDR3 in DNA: TGCAGCGTTGAACTTTTCAATGAGCAGTTCTTC.

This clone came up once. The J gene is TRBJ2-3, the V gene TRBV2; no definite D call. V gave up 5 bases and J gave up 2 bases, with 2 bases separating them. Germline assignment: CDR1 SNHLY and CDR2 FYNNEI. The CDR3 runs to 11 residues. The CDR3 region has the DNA TGTGCCAGCAGTACCACAGATACGCAGTATTTT. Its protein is CASSTTDTQYF.

The chain's CDR3 is CASKGDTSYEQYF. CDR3 sequence (DNA): TGTGCCAGCAAAGGGGACACCTCCTACGAGCAGTACTTC. The chain carries TRBV7-9 and TRBJ2-7; tentatively, D is TRBD1 (6 bases). Trimming shortened V by 7 bases and J by 0 bases, and 10 bases separated the two germline ends. CDR1 SEHNR and CDR2 FQNEAQ come from the germline V gene (reference sequence). The CDR3 totals 13 residues.

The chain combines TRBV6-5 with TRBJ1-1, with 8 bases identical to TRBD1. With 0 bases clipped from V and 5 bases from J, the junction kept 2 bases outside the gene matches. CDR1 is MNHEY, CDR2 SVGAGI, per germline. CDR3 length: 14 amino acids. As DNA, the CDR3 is TGTGCCAGCAGTTACTCGGACAGGGATACTGAAGCTTTCTTT. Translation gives CASSYSDRDTEAFF.

The CDR3 DNA is TGTGCCAGCAGCCCCCACTGGTCTGGAAACACCATATATTTT. As protein: CASSPHWSGNTIYF. The chain is built from TRBV14 and TRBJ1-3; D ambiguous. The germline CDR1 and CDR2 sequences are SGHDN and FVKESK. V was pared by 4 bases and J by 1 base, with 8 bases between. The CDR3 is 14 residues long.

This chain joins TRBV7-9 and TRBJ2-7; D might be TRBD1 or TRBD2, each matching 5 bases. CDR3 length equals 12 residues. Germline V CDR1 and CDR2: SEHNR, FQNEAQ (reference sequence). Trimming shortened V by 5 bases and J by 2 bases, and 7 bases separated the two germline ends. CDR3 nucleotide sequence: TGTGCCAGCAGCGGGACCCCCTACGAGCAGTACTTC. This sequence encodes CASSGTPYEQYF.